The 4 T cell receptor beta chains below come from one sample, sequenced in a study of blood T cell repertoires in COVID-19. TCRdb's copy holds only in-frame clones and misses some; the assay was immunoSEQ multiplex PCR. The sample has some 110,000 clones, 85% to 90% seen once. Sequenced: peripheral blood. These receptors were collected from a human donor in a cohort sampled during active COVID-19.

The chain couples TRBV10-3 to TRBJ2-7; D remains unclear. The V gene lost 5 bases and the J gene lost 1 base, with 12 bases spanning the gap. The CDR3 sequence is 14 residues long. Germline CDR1 ENHRY, CDR2 SYGVKD. CDR3 residues: CAISRRSLSYEQYF. CDR3 bases: TGTGCCATCAGTCGCCGGTCCCTTTCCTACGAGCAGTACTTC.

The chain employs TRBV4-1 and TRBJ2-2, with 7 nucleotides matching TRBD1. The CDR3 sequence is 16 residues long. With V trimmed by 6 bases and J by 5 bases, 12 bases remained unmatched. The germline CDR1 and CDR2 sequences are MGHRA and YSYEKL. CDR3 DNA: TGCGCCAGCAGACGAACTTCCGGGACAGAGACCGGGGAGCTGTTTTTT. This gives the protein CASRRTSGTETGELFF.

As DNA, the CDR3 is TGTGCCAGCAGCCAAGACAGGGCTATACAGCCCCAGCATTTT. It translates to CASSQDRAIQPQHF. V is TRBV4-2 and J is TRBJ1-5; weak D call: TRBD1 (5 bases). Trimming stripped 0 bases from V and 7 bases from J, with 10 bases between. Germline V gene data show CDR1 as LGHNA and CDR2 as YNFKEQ. The CDR3 is 14 residues long.

Only one count was recorded for this clone. V is TRBV19 and J is TRBJ2-7, with TRBD2 identical over 11 bases. Trimming took 6 bases from V and 6 from J; bases not matched to a gene: 7. This CDR3 has 14 residues. Germline V CDR1 and CDR2: LNHDA, SQIVND (reference sequence). CDR3 loop: CASSGRTSGFEQYF. In DNA, the CDR3 is TGTGCCAGTAGCGGAAGGACTAGCGGGTTCGAGCAGTACTTC.